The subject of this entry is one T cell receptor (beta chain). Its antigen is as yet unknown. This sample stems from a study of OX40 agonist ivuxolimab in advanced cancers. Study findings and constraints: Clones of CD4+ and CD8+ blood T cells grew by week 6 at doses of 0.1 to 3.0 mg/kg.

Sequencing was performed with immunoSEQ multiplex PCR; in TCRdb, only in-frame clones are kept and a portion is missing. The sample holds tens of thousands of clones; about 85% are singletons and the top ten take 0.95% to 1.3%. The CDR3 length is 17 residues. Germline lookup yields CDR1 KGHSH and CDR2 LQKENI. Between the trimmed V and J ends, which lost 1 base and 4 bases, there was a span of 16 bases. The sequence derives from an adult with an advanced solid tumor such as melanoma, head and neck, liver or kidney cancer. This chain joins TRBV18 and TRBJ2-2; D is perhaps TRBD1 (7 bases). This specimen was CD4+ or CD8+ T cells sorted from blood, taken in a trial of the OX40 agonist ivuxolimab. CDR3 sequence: CASSPRPARGATGELFF. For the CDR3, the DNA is TGTGCCAGCTCACCACGCCCTGCCAGGGGGGCCACCGGGGAGCTGTTTTTT.